Shown below are 24 T cell receptor beta chains from a single sample sequenced in a study of cytotoxic CD8 clonotypes in ibrutinib-treated CLL. Data came from immunoSEQ multiplex PCR; TCRdb stores just in-frame clones and leaves some out. Of under 30,000 clones listed, about 70% were seen once; the top ten hold around half. Specimen: PBMCs, collected after 36 months of ibrutinib treatment. The receptors derive from a human donor with chronic lymphocytic leukemia.

The chain carries TRBV7-8 and TRBJ1-1; 11 bases fit TRBD1. With V trimmed by 5 bases and J by 5 bases, 4 bases remained unmatched. In germline, CDR1 is SGHVS, CDR2 FQNEAQ. The CDR3 runs 14 residues. CDR3 nucleotide sequence: TGTGCCAGCAGCGTTCGGGACAGGGGGACTGAAGCTTTCTTT. It is translated as CASSVRDRGTEAFF.

The V call is TRBV6-6, the J call TRBJ1-2, with D perhaps matching TRBD1 (5 bases). From germline, CDR1 is MNHNY and CDR2 SVGAGI (reference sequence). Trimming stripped 6 bases from V and 2 bases from J, with 13 bases between. This CDR3 comprises 14 residues. The CDR3 here is CASRFSTANYGYTF. The CDR3 coding sequence is TGTGCCAGCAGATTTTCGACAGCCAACTATGGCTACACCTTC.

The chain carries TRBV5-4 and TRBJ1-2; D gene unclear. Trimming pared 4 bases from V and 4 bases from J, leaving 20 bases between. Per germline, CDR1 SGHNT and CDR2 YYREEE (reference sequence). The CDR3 consists of 16 residues. This chain's CDR3 is CASSPRESPYLYGYTF. Written as DNA, the CDR3 is TGTGCCAGCAGCCCCCGGGAATCCCCCTACCTCTATGGCTACACCTTC.

This chain uses TRBV6-9 with TRBJ1-6; maybe TRBD1 (6 bases). Trimming took 2 bases from V and 4 from J, leaving 9 bases between them. Germline CDR1 and CDR2: MNHGY and SVAAGI. This CDR3 has 15 residues. CDR3 sequence: CASSYRQAYNSPLHF. The CDR3 DNA is TGTGCCAGCAGTTATAGACAGGCGTATAATTCACCCCTCCACTTT.

The chain joins TRBV27 to TRBJ2-3, with 7 positions matching TRBD2. The CDR3 runs 16 residues. Germline-derived CDR1 and CDR2 are MNHEY and SMNVEV (reference sequence). V lost 5 bases, J lost 1 base, and 9 bases stayed unmatched. In DNA, the CDR3 is TGTGCCAGCAGTCCCTATATGGGGGGGGGCACAGATACGCAGTATTTT. Translation gives CASSPYMGGGTDTQYF.

In its sample, this clone was seen once. In DNA form, the CDR3 reads TGTGCCAGCAGAGATATGGACAGGGGGAAGGACACCGGGGAGCTGTTTTTT. Residues: CASRDMDRGKDTGELFF. The gene calls are TRBV2 and TRBJ2-2; 10 bases fit TRBD1. The CDR3 sequence is 17 residues long. Per the germline V gene, CDR1 is SNHLY and CDR2 is FYNNEI. Trimming took 6 bases from V and 3 from J; bases not matched to a gene: 10.

This clone has more than one count but fewer than ten. The chain employs TRBV29-1 and TRBJ2-7; tentatively, D is TRBD1 (6 bases). The V end lost 2 bases, the J end lost 5 bases, and 10 bases lay between the germline ends. In germline, CDR1 is SQVTM, CDR2 ANQGSEA. This CDR3 has 12 residues. CDR3 residues: CSVEPRGNEQYF. CDR3 DNA: TGCAGCGTTGAACCGAGGGGGAACGAGCAGTACTTC.

The V call is TRBV5-1, the J call TRBJ1-2; D unresolved. Germline values: CDR1 SGHRS, CDR2 YFSETQ. The CDR3 loop spans 14 amino acids. Trimming left V 3 bases short and J 2 bases short, with 11 bases between. CDR3 nucleotide sequence: TGCGCCAGCAGCTCTCTAATTTACAACTATGGCTACACCTTC. Its translation: CASSSLIYNYGYTF. The entire variable domain, with the rest obtained from reference TRBV5-1 and TRBJ1-2, is as follows: KAGVTQTPRYLIKTRGQQVTLSCSPISGHRSVSWYQQTPGQGLQFLFEYFSETQRNKGNFPGRFSGRQFSNSRSEMNVSTLELGDSALYLCASSSLIYNYGYTFGSGTRLTVV.

V and J are TRBV11-2 and TRBJ1-1; D remains unclear. The CDR3 spans 17 residues. V lost 2 bases, J lost 3 bases, and 19 bases lay in between. Looked up from germline, CDR1 is SGHAT and CDR2 is FQNNGV. CDR3 protein: CASSLWLGGPTDTEAFF. Written as DNA, the CDR3 is TGTGCCAGCAGCTTATGGTTAGGTGGGCCCACGGACACTGAAGCTTTCTTT.

The chain uses TRBV7-9 and TRBJ1-4, with a possible D match to TRBD1 (5 bases). The CDR3 contains 15 residues. Germline V gene data show CDR1 as SEHNR and CDR2 as FQNEAQ (reference sequence). V was shortened by 5 bases and J by 6 bases, with 16 bases between the two germline ends. The CDR3 protein is CASSGWSLGDEKLFF. CDR3 DNA sequence: TGTGCCAGCAGCGGATGGTCGCTGGGGGATGAAAAACTGTTTTTT.

V usage is TRBV20-1 and J usage is TRBJ1-2; D is uncertain. The CDR3 is 11 residues long. CDR1 is DFQATT and CDR2 is SNEGSKA in the germline V gene (reference sequence). V was trimmed by 0 bases and J by 4 bases, leaving 3 bases between them. The CDR3 loop reads CSAREGYGYTF. The CDR3 DNA follows: TGCAGTGCTAGAGAAGGCTATGGCTACACCTTC.

This clone has a single count. The V and J genes are TRBV6-6 and TRBJ1-6; unclear D gene. V was shortened by 2 bases and J by 4 bases, with 6 bases between the two germline ends. The CDR3 runs to 14 residues. Germline V gives CDR1 MNHNY, CDR2 SVGAGI (reference sequence). This chain's CDR3 is CASSYGDYNSPLHF. The CDR3 DNA sequence: TGTGCCAGCAGTTACGGGGATTATAATTCACCCCTCCACTTT.

This rearrangement joins TRBV5-6 to TRBJ1-2; 10 positions agree with TRBD1. Germline-derived CDR1 and CDR2 are SGHDT and YYEEEE. J gave up 8 bases and V 0 bases, and 4 bases lay outside the gene matches. The CDR3 is 14 residues long. This chain's CDR3 is CASSLATGGPGYTF. For the CDR3, the DNA is TGTGCCAGCAGCTTGGCGACAGGGGGCCCGGGCTACACCTTC. Full variable domain (missing parts from reference TRBV5-6 and TRBJ1-2): DAGVTQSPTHLIKTRGQQVTLRCSPKSGHDTVSWYQQALGQGPQFIFQYYEEEERQRGNFPDRFSGHQFPNYSSELNVNALLLGDSALYLCASSLATGGPGYTFGSGTRLTVV.

This clone was observed a single time. The rearrangement uses TRBV7-9 and TRBJ1-3; 8 positions agree with TRBD1. With 2 bases clipped from V and 4 bases from J, the junction kept 4 bases outside the gene matches. The CDR3 sequence is 15 residues long. The V gene's germline CDR1 is SEHNR and CDR2 FQNEAQ (reference sequence). CDR3 nucleotide sequence: TGTGCCAGCAGCTTACAGGGGGCCGGAGGAAACACCATATATTTT. Its translation is CASSLQGAGGNTIYF.

The chain couples TRBV18 to TRBJ2-5; 15 bases fit TRBD2. The V and J ends lost 5 bases and 5 bases, in that order; junction bases with no gene match: 9. This CDR3 spans 17 amino acids. Germline V CDR1 and CDR2: KGHSH, LQKENI. CDR3 sequence reads: CASSSGLAGGPEETQYF. CDR3 nucleotide sequence: TGTGCCAGCTCATCCGGACTAGCGGGGGGGCCGGAGGAGACCCAGTACTTC.

This chain uses TRBV27 with TRBJ1-4, with D tentatively TRBD1 (6 bases). Germline V gene lookup returns CDR1 MNHEY and CDR2 SMNVEV (reference sequence). Trimming removed 4 bases from V and 0 bases from J, with 15 bases in between. The CDR3 consists of 17 residues. This chain's CDR3 is CASSSDQDSATNEKLFF. The CDR3 DNA reads as TGTGCCAGCAGTTCAGATCAGGACAGTGCAACTAATGAAAAACTGTTTTTT.

The chain couples TRBV5-8 to TRBJ2-2; no clear D. Germline values: CDR1 SGHTS, CDR2 YDEGEE. The CDR3 covers 14 residues. V lost 5 bases and J lost 1, with 9 bases in between. CDR3 protein: CASRQHRNTGELFF. CDR3 nucleotides: TGTGCCAGCAGGCAACATAGGAACACCGGGGAGCTGTTTTTT.

This clone was seen once. The chain carries TRBV5-1 and TRBJ2-5; TRBD2 matches at 11 bases. Trimming at V came to 0 bases and at J to 2 bases, leaving 3 bases not matched to a gene. In germline, CDR1 is SGHRS, CDR2 YFSETQ. This CDR3 has 16 amino acids. The CDR3 is CASSLGLAGRQETQYF. As DNA, the CDR3 is TGCGCCAGCAGCTTGGGACTAGCGGGGCGGCAAGAGACCCAGTACTTC.

This clone counts as medium-sized. The chain couples TRBV29-1 to TRBJ1-1; D is ambiguous. Germline lookup yields CDR1 SQVTM and CDR2 ANQGSEA. V was cut by 5 bases and J by 1 base, with 17 bases left in between. CDR3 size: 15 residues. The CDR3: CSVPSRLAGNTEAFF. The DNA for the CDR3 is TGCAGCGTTCCCTCCCGACTGGCCGGGAACACTGAAGCTTTCTTT.

The chain carries TRBV4-1 and TRBJ2-7; D is perhaps TRBD2 (7 bases). The V end was cut by 2 bases, the J end by 6 bases, with 11 bases between. CDR1 is MGHRA and CDR2 is YSYEKL in the germline V gene. CDR3 length equals 13 residues. The CDR3 nucleotides read TGCGCCAGCAGCCAATTAGGGGGGGTCGAGCAGTACTTC. This gives the protein CASSQLGGVEQYF.

This sequence joins TRBV6-1 and TRBJ1-1, with TRBD1 matching over 10 bases. The CDR3 runs 14 residues. CDR1 and CDR2 (germline): MNHNS, SASEGT. J was trimmed by 5 bases and V by 10 bases; bases with no gene match: 10. The CDR3 sequence is CATRDRGKKTEAFF. In nucleotides, the CDR3 is TGTGCCACCAGGGACAGGGGTAAAAAAACTGAAGCTTTCTTT.

The rearrangement uses TRBV7-3 and TRBJ1-2, with a weak D call TRBD1 (6 bases). The CDR3 covers 17 residues. Germline loops: CDR1 SGHTA, CDR2 FQGTGA. Trimming pared 1 base from V and 6 bases from J, leaving 21 bases between. CDR3 residues: CASSLIGGLTQEHGYTF. The CDR3, as DNA: TGTGCCAGCAGCTTAATTGGGGGGCTCACCCAAGAGCATGGCTACACCTTC.

V is TRBV10-3 and J is TRBJ2-7; D may be TRBD2 (6 bases). The CDR3 is made up of 13 amino acids. The germline V gene has CDR1 ENHRY and CDR2 SYGVKD. V dropped 4 bases and J dropped 2 bases, with 9 bases sitting between them. CDR3 amino acids: CAISVGTPYEQYF. For the CDR3, the DNA is TGTGCCATCAGTGTCGGGACTCCCTACGAGCAGTACTTC.

The chain joins TRBV9 to TRBJ2-2; 7 nucleotides line up with TRBD1. This CDR3 spans 15 amino acids. The germline V gene encodes CDR1 SGDLS and CDR2 YYNGEE. J lost 5 bases, V lost 3 bases, and 7 bases had no gene match. This chain's CDR3 is CASSARGTATGELFF. The CDR3 bases are TGTGCCAGCAGCGCGAGGGGGACAGCTACCGGGGAGCTGTTTTTT.